This T cell receptor (beta chain) was found in a study of vaccination and CD4 T cells after COVID-19. This clonotype has only a few counts. Its antigen is not identified. Sequence data for DNA of cultured CD4+ T cells were generated by the Oncomine TCR Beta short-read assay. MiXCR, applied by TCRdb to the PCR reads, yields one record per CDR3 protein. Here the sample spans around 14,000 distinct CDR3 sequences, roughly 21% being singletons. The germline CDR1 and CDR2 sequences are SGHNT and YENEEA. The ends lost 5 bases at V and 2 bases at J; junction bases unmatched: 6. This CDR3 is built from 15 residues. Treatment indicated: roughly 10-day PBMC culture with coronavirus spike peptide pools or control peptides (ViraFEST assay). On day 3 and again on day 7, fresh IL-2 medium was used to replace half the medium.

The sample comprised cultured CD4+ T cells from blood. The origin of this receptor is a human donor with COVID-19. The V call is TRBV11-3, the J call TRBJ1-2; 9 bases align to TRBD1. This CDR3 reads CASSPRQGGNYGYTF. CDR3 DNA: TGTGCCAGCAGCCCCCGACAGGGGGGCAACTATGGCTACACCTTC.